A single sample is the source of the 15 T cell receptor beta chains below, sequenced in a study of read filtering for tumor transcriptome and immune sequencing. This library used roughly 400 ng RNA and molecular barcoded adaptors spanning alpha/delta and beta/gamma chains. One entry per CDR3 protein, called by TCRdb with MiXCR from the reads. Among 48,000 or so distinct CDR3 sequences listed, roughly a fifth were seen once. Sequenced input: a population of CD138-negative cells sorted from bone marrow. These TCRs come from a donor over 35 with multiple myeloma.

This clonotype was seen many times. The chain has TRBV5-1 and TRBJ2-2, with TRBD2 identical over 9 bases. Germline values: CDR1 SGHRS, CDR2 YFSETQ. The CDR3 consists of 14 residues. The ends lost 6 bases at V and 4 bases at J; junction bases unmatched: 4. CDR3 loop: CASTLAGSTGELFF. CDR3 DNA: TGCGCCAGCACCCTAGCGGGGAGCACCGGGGAGCTGTTTTTT.

This clonotype has at least ten counts. The chain uses TRBV2 and TRBJ2-7; unclear D gene. CDR3 length: 11 amino acids. Germline assignment: CDR1 SNHLY and CDR2 FYNNEI. The V gene lost 8 bases and the J gene lost 5 bases, with 10 bases spanning the gap. CDR3 DNA: TGTGCCAGCCTGGGAACCAACGAGCAGTACTTC. Translation: CASLGTNEQYF.

This clonotype appeared many times. The gene calls are TRBV2 and TRBJ1-1, with D uncertain. CDR3 size: 14 residues. V was trimmed by 5 bases and J by 2 bases, leaving 12 bases between them. From germline, CDR1 is SNHLY and CDR2 FYNNEI. In DNA form, the CDR3 reads TGTGCCAGCAGTCTAACTACTGTCAACACTGAAGCTTTCTTT. Protein product: CASSLTTVNTEAFF.

About this clonotype itself: Since a much larger clone is just one base distant, this may be a read error. V gene TRBV12-3 or TRBV12-4 combines with J gene TRBJ2-5; 7 bases line up with TRBD1. The CDR3 runs 14 residues. The CDR3 is CASSEGQLQGTQYF. Written as DNA, the CDR3 is TGTGCCAGCAGTGAGGGACAGCTCCAAGGGACCCAGTACTTC.

This clonotype was counted only a few times. The chain uses TRBV4-1 and TRBJ2-5; TRBD1 matches 9 bases. This CDR3 is 17 amino acids long. CDR1 and CDR2 (germline): MGHRA, YSYEKL. With V trimmed by 3 bases and J by 4 bases, 12 bases remained unmatched. The CDR3 DNA reads TGCGCCAGCAGCCAGCTTTGGGGACAGGGATACGGAGAGACCCAGTACTTC. As protein: CASSQLWGQGYGETQYF.

This clonotype was counted many times. The rearrangement links TRBV6-2 or TRBV6-3 to TRBJ1-5; TRBD1 is a possible D gene (6 bases). Trimming left V 7 bases short and J 4 bases short, with 14 bases between. This CDR3 spans 14 amino acids. Looked up from germline, CDR1 is MNHEY and CDR2 is SVGEGT. The CDR3 reads CASTPEGVNQPQHF. CDR3 nucleotides: TGTGCCAGCACTCCGGAGGGGGTAAATCAGCCCCAGCATTTT.

As for this clonotype: A read error may explain this, as a much larger clone is one base away. The chain has TRBV7-7 and TRBJ2-1; unclear D gene. The germline CDR1 and CDR2 sequences are SSHAT and FNYEAQ (reference sequence). This CDR3 spans 13 amino acids. The CDR3 reads CASSLEIHNEQLF. DNA for the CDR3: TGTGCCAGCAGCTTAGAAATTCACAATGAGCAGCTCTTC.

This clonotype was counted at least ten times. J is TRBJ2-1 and V is TRBV6-5; 8 bases are shared with TRBD2. Losses at the gene ends were 2 bases for V and 5 bases for J; bases not matched to a gene: 5. The CDR3 length is 15 residues. Germline V gene sequence: CDR1 MNHEY, CDR2 SVGAGI. CDR3 DNA: TGTGCCAGCAGTTACCCAAAGGGACTAGACAATGAGCAGTTCTTC. This sequence encodes CASSYPKGLDNEQFF.

This clonotype came up many times. The chain carries TRBV29-1 and TRBJ2-3; D possibly corresponds to TRBD2 (5 bases). CDR1 is SQVTM and CDR2 is ANQGSEA in the germline V gene. V lost 0 bases, J lost 6 bases, and 7 bases lay in between. The CDR3 consists of 12 residues. The CDR3 protein is CSVEDWEDTQYF. The CDR3, as DNA: TGCAGCGTTGAAGATTGGGAGGATACGCAGTATTTT.

This clonotype was seen ten or more times. The chain employs TRBV20-1 and TRBJ2-7; 7 bases fit TRBD1. Germline CDR1 and CDR2: DFQATT and SNEGSKA (reference sequence). V was pared by 4 bases and J by 3 bases, with 3 bases of the junction left unmatched. The CDR3 spans 12 residues. CDR3 DNA: TGCAGTGCTAAGGACAGGAACTACGAGCAGTACTTC. Its translation is CSAKDRNYEQYF.

The chain has TRBV29-1 and TRBJ2-2, with D unclear. Trimming shortened V by 4 bases and J by 6 bases, and 12 bases separated the two germline ends. The CDR3 length is 13 residues. The germline V gene encodes CDR1 SQVTM and CDR2 ANQGSEA. In DNA form, the CDR3 reads TGCAGCGTTGCCGAACTAACTGCCGGGGAGCTGTTTTTT. This codes for CSVAELTAGELFF.

This clonotype appeared many times. This rearrangement joins TRBV11-2 to TRBJ2-7; D is uncertain. V was trimmed by 5 bases and J by 5 bases, leaving 22 bases between them. The CDR3 loop spans 16 amino acids. From germline, CDR1 is SGHAT and CDR2 FQNNGV. The CDR3 loop is CASSLLLSGSVNEQYF. The CDR3 bases are TGTGCCAGCAGCCTACTCCTGTCTGGTTCGGTAAACGAGCAGTACTTC.

A few counts support this clonotype. The gene calls are TRBV5-5 and TRBJ2-7; possible D gene TRBD1, 6 bases. Germline CDR1 is SGHKS and CDR2 is YYEKEE (reference sequence). The CDR3 sequence is 15 residues long. V lost 4 bases and J lost 3, with 17 bases in between. The CDR3 reads CASSGLTLQGYEQYF. The CDR3 DNA sequence: TGTGCCAGCAGCGGGCTTACACTACAGGGCTACGAGCAGTACTTC.

In its sample, this clonotype was seen many times. The chain links TRBV7-9 to TRBJ2-6, with D possibly matching TRBD2 (5 bases). The V and J ends lost 5 bases and 4 bases respectively, with 12 bases between them. The CDR3 runs to 15 residues. Germline V lookup: CDR1 SEHNR, CDR2 FQNEAQ (reference sequence). The CDR3 reads CASSDRGSGANVLTF. The CDR3, as DNA: TGTGCCAGCAGCGACCGAGGGTCGGGGGCCAACGTCCTGACTTTC.

The sample holds many counts of this clonotype. Since no conserved phenylalanine or tryptophan closes the CDR3, a read error is the likely cause. The rearrangement links TRBV10-2 to TRBJ2-7; 9 positions match TRBD2. Trimming took 6 bases from V and 2 from J; bases not matched to a gene: 2. The CDR3 contains 13 residues. Germline V gene lookup returns CDR1 WSHSY and CDR2 SAAADI. The CDR3 DNA follows: TGCGCCAGCAGGCGGGAGGGTCCCTACGAGCAGTACTCC. It yields the protein CASRREGPYEQYS.